This TCR beta chain derives from a study of shared clonotypes between healthy human individuals. Findings and caveats of the study: Having only a few donors restricted how much genetic and exposure-history diversity was captured.

The authors' processing: ImmunoSEQ supplied junction-only sequences lacking quality scores, so filtering was different. Sequencing was performed with immunoSEQ multiplex PCR; in TCRdb, only in-frame clones are kept and a portion is missing. D and trimming were read from the DNA, whereas the V and J calls and clone size are those reported in that table. Of fewer than 550,000 clones detected, over 60% appear once; the ten largest clones hold about an eighth. In the case of this clone: No antigen is known for it.

The sequence was obtained from a woman in her thirties or forties in good health. Some clones in this sample may be carry-over from other donors' samples. The sequenced sample was PBMCs.

CDR3 sequence reads: CASSQGLGKTFGDTQYF. CDR3 sequence (DNA): TGTGCCAGCAGCCAAGGGTTGGGCAAAACCTTTGGGGATACGCAGTATTTT. The rearrangement links TRBV14 to TRBJ2-3; D is unresolved. Germline lookup yields CDR1 SGHDN and CDR2 FVKESK. The V and J ends lost 1 base and 6 bases respectively, with 20 bases between them. The CDR3 runs to 17 residues.